A single sample gave rise to the 30 T cell receptor beta chains below, sequenced in a study of blood T cell repertoires in COVID-19. The protocol was immunoSEQ multiplex PCR, while the TCRdb copy is restricted to in-frame clones and leaves out a portion. Here the sample spans roughly 21,000 clones, roughly 91% being singletons. The material sequenced was peripheral blood. The source is a man aged 70-80 years with active COVID-19.

V usage is TRBV9 and J usage is TRBJ2-7, with D perhaps TRBD1 (6 bases). CDR1 and CDR2 (germline): SGDLS, YYNGEE. CDR3 length equals 14 residues. Trimming removed 4 bases from V and 0 bases from J, with 11 bases in between. The CDR3 bases are TGTGCCAGCAGCCGGGGACAAAGCTCCTACGAGCAGTACTTC. This encodes CASSRGQSSYEQYF.

The CDR3 spells CASSARLVTAQETQYF. The CDR3 DNA follows: TGTGCCAGCAGCGCCAGACTAGTTACCGCCCAAGAGACCCAGTACTTC. V and J are TRBV7-2 and TRBJ2-5; a weak D match, TRBD2 (6 bases). Trimming took off 5 bases at V and 1 base at J, with 17 bases between the two ends. CDR1 is SGHTA, CDR2 FQGNSA, per germline. CDR3 length: 16 residues. The full variable domain, in which reference TRBV7-2 and TRBJ2-5 provide the parts outside the CDR3, is GAGVSQSPSNKVTEKGKDVELRCDPISGHTALYWYRQSLGQGLEFLIYFQGNSAPDKSGLPSDRFSAERTGGSVSTLTIQRTQQEDSAVYLCASSARLVTAQETQYFGPGTRLLVL.

This sequence joins TRBV7-6 and TRBJ1-1; 8 bases are shared with TRBD1. The CDR3 covers 13 residues. Germline loops: CDR1 SGHVS, CDR2 FNYEAQ. Losses at the gene ends were 5 bases for V and 7 bases for J; bases not matched to a gene: 6. The CDR3 DNA follows: TGTGCCAGCAGCCGCTCCACAGGGGGTGAAGCTTTCTTT. It yields the protein CASSRSTGGEAFF.

The chain combines TRBV4-1 with TRBJ2-3; the match to TRBD2 covers 15 bases. This CDR3 has 18 amino acids. The V gene end was trimmed by 3 bases and the J gene end by 7 bases; junction bases not matched to a gene: 11. CDR1 and CDR2 from the germline V gene are MGHRA and YSYEKL. CDR3 residues: CASSHRQGLAGGGYTQYF. The CDR3 nucleotides read TGCGCCAGCAGCCATCGCCAGGGACTAGCGGGAGGAGGGTATACGCAGTATTTT.

The table lists this clone with a few counts. V gene TRBV13 combines with J gene TRBJ2-1, with TRBD2 matching 11 bases. This CDR3 has 15 residues. Germline CDR1 and CDR2: PRHDT and FYEKMQ (reference sequence). V was clipped by 5 bases and J by 6 bases; unmatched bases: 6. CDR3 loop: CASSPEGLAANEQFF. CDR3 coding DNA: TGTGCCAGCAGCCCCGAGGGACTAGCGGCCAATGAGCAGTTCTTC. The full variable domain, rest sourced from reference TRBV13 and TRBJ2-1, is AAGVIQSPRHLIKEKRETATLKCYPIPRHDTVYWYQQGPGQDPQFLISFYEKMQSDKGSIPDRFSAQQFSDYHSELNMSSLELGDSALYFCASSPEGLAANEQFFGPGTRLTVL.

V and J are TRBV5-1 and TRBJ2-5, with 11 bases aligning to TRBD2. The CDR3 contains 16 residues. Germline lookup yields CDR1 SGHRS and CDR2 YFSETQ. After removal of 4 bases from V and 6 bases from J, the junction contained 11 bases not matched to a gene. The CDR3 region has the DNA TGCGCCAGCAGCAACCCCCACGGGACTAGCGGAAAGACCCAGTACTTC. Residues: CASSNPHGTSGKTQYF.

The chain combines TRBV9 with TRBJ2-2; TRBD2 matches at 7 bases. CDR3 length: 16 amino acids. Trimming cost V 4 bases and J 1 base; bases outside gene matches: 7. Germline V gene lookup returns CDR1 SGDLS and CDR2 YYNGEE. The CDR3 region has the DNA TGTGCCAGCAGCTTACGACTAGCCATGAACACCGGGGAGCTGTTTTTT. It is translated as CASSLRLAMNTGELFF.

This clone appeared once. The CDR3 DNA sequence: TGTGCCACCACCCGGGACAACTACGAGCAGTACTTC. It codes for CATTRDNYEQYF. The rearrangement uses TRBV10-3 and TRBJ2-7; D is possibly TRBD1 (6 bases). This CDR3 is built from 12 residues. Germline V gives CDR1 ENHRY, CDR2 SYGVKD. Trimming shortened V by 10 bases and J by 3 bases, and 13 bases separated the two germline ends.

The gene calls are TRBV19 and TRBJ2-7, with 9 bases identical to TRBD2. Trimming cost V 8 bases and J 5 bases; bases outside gene matches: 7. Germline values: CDR1 LNHDA, CDR2 SQIVND (reference sequence). This CDR3 region has 13 residues. The CDR3 protein is CASSRGGHNEQYF. The CDR3 bases are TGTGCCAGTTCGCGGGGGGGCCACAACGAGCAGTACTTC.

This chain connects TRBV7-9 to TRBJ1-2; the D gene is possibly TRBD1 (6 bases). Germline values: CDR1 SEHNR, CDR2 FQNEAQ (reference sequence). V lost 1 base to trimming and J lost 5 bases, with 17 bases between them. There are 16 residues in the CDR3. CDR3 region: CASSLEPGGQRYGYTF. The CDR3 DNA reads TGTGCCAGCAGCTTAGAACCTGGGGGCCAGAGGTATGGCTACACCTTC.

The V gene is TRBV18, the J gene TRBJ1-1; tentative D call: TRBD1 (5 bases). Germline V gives CDR1 KGHSH, CDR2 LQKENI. With 3 bases removed from V and 11 bases from J, the gap between germline ends came to 13 bases. CDR3 length: 12 amino acids. CDR3 sequence: CASSPAGRRAFF. The CDR3 bases are TGTGCCAGCTCACCGGCAGGGAGGAGGGCTTTCTTT.

This sequence joins TRBV6-6 and TRBJ2-2, with 10 bases fitting TRBD1. The V segment lost 5 bases and the J segment 5 bases; nucleotides outside the gene matches: 11. This CDR3 contains 17 residues. Germline V gives CDR1 MNHNY, CDR2 SVGAGI (reference sequence). The DNA for the CDR3 is TGTGCCAGCAGTCGCCGATGGGGACAGGGGCGAACCGGGGAGCTGTTTTTT. This codes for CASSRRWGQGRTGELFF.

This chain links TRBV2 with TRBJ2-2; a possible D gene is TRBD2 (5 bases). V was shortened by 2 bases and J by 0 bases, with 10 bases between the two germline ends. The CDR3 runs 16 residues. Germline V gene lookup returns CDR1 SNHLY and CDR2 FYNNEI. CDR3 DNA sequence: TGTGCCAGCAGTGAACGGGGTTACCCGAACACCGGGGAGCTGTTTTTT. Translation gives CASSERGYPNTGELFF.

The chain carries TRBV12-3 or TRBV12-4 and TRBJ2-3; weak D call: TRBD1 (5 bases). V gave up 4 bases and J gave up 4 bases, with 9 bases separating them. This CDR3 contains 13 residues. The CDR3 protein is CASSSKGADTQYF. The CDR3 DNA reads as TGTGCCAGCAGTTCTAAAGGGGCAGATACGCAGTATTTT.

This chain uses TRBV7-9 with TRBJ2-1; D unresolved. Trimming left V 1 base short and J 8 bases short, with 12 bases between. Germline V lookup: CDR1 SEHNR, CDR2 FQNEAQ (reference sequence). CDR3 size: 14 residues. The CDR3 reads CASSLGILVDEQFF. CDR3 sequence (DNA): TGTGCCAGCAGCTTAGGTATTCTAGTGGATGAGCAGTTCTTC.

The CDR3 sequence: CASRIQGAGQPQHF. DNA of the CDR3: TGTGCCAGCAGGATACAGGGGGCTGGTCAGCCCCAGCATTTT. This chain connects TRBV28 to TRBJ1-5; 9 nucleotides match TRBD1. The CDR3 totals 14 residues. Germline CDR1 and CDR2: MDHEN and SYDVKM. The junction had 6 bases not matched to a gene; V was cut back by 6 bases and J by 6 bases.

The chain links TRBV5-6 to TRBJ1-1, with D unresolved. The CDR3 runs to 16 residues. The V gene lost 1 base and the J gene lost 5 bases, with 18 bases spanning the gap. Germline V lookup: CDR1 SGHDT, CDR2 YYEEEE. This CDR3 reads CASSLILSGVWTEAFF. CDR3 sequence (DNA): TGTGCCAGCAGCTTGATCCTTAGCGGGGTATGGACTGAAGCTTTCTTT. Complete variable domain (other parts from reference TRBV5-6 and TRBJ1-1): DAGVTQSPTHLIKTRGQQVTLRCSPKSGHDTVSWYQQALGQGPQFIFQYYEEEERQRGNFPDRFSGHQFPNYSSELNVNALLLGDSALYLCASSLILSGVWTEAFFGQGTRLTVV.

This rearrangement joins TRBV9 to TRBJ1-3; D is possibly TRBD1 (5 bases). Trimming shortened V by 6 bases and J by 1 base, and 8 bases separated the two germline ends. Germline lookup yields CDR1 SGDLS and CDR2 YYNGEE. The CDR3 contains 13 residues. The CDR3 nucleotides read TGTGCCAGCACCCAGGGATCTGGAAACACCATATATTTT. As protein: CASTQGSGNTIYF.

This sequence joins TRBV5-6 and TRBJ1-2; weak D call: TRBD1 (5 bases). There are 15 residues in the CDR3. In germline, CDR1 is SGHDT, CDR2 YYEEEE. Trimming left V 5 bases short and J 3 bases short, with 17 bases between. CDR3 in DNA: TGTGCCAGCAGGAAATGGGCCAGGGTAGACTATGGCTACACCTTC. This gives the protein CASRKWARVDYGYTF.

V gene TRBV30 combines with J gene TRBJ2-3; no definite D call. Germline V gives CDR1 GTSNPN, CDR2 SVGIG (reference sequence). This CDR3 spans 15 amino acids. V was shortened by 0 bases and J by 5 bases, with 15 bases between the two germline ends. Written as DNA, the CDR3 is TGTGCCTGGAGTGTACACATGGCCAACCAAGATACGCAGTATTTT. This codes for CAWSVHMANQDTQYF.

The chain recombines TRBV29-1 with TRBJ2-5; the D gene is possibly TRBD1 (6 bases). The V gene lost 7 bases and the J gene lost 3 bases, with 9 bases spanning the gap. This CDR3 spans 11 amino acids. Germline V lookup: CDR1 SQVTM, CDR2 ANQGSEA. The CDR3 DNA is TGCAGCGCCCGGACAGAAGAGACCCAGTACTTC. This codes for CSARTEETQYF.

This clone rates as medium-sized (0.01 to 0.1%). This rearrangement joins TRBV23-1 to TRBJ2-7; tentatively, D is TRBD2 (6 bases). TRBV23-1 is known as an ORF, though its function is uncertain. V lost 4 bases to trimming and J lost 2 bases, with 9 bases between them. CDR3 length equals 13 residues. CDR3 loop: CASSPGLPYEQYF. The CDR3 region has the DNA TGCGCCAGCAGTCCGGGACTGCCCTACGAGCAGTACTTC.

The V and J genes are TRBV11-3 and TRBJ2-5; D is perhaps TRBD2 (5 bases). The V gene's germline CDR1 is SGHNT and CDR2 YENEEA. Trimming pared 0 bases from V and 7 bases from J, leaving 12 bases between. The CDR3 spans 14 residues. The CDR3 loop reads CASSLDPPGGTQYF. Written as DNA, the CDR3 is TGTGCCAGCAGCTTAGATCCCCCCGGAGGGACCCAGTACTTC.

J is TRBJ2-7 and V is TRBV13; TRBD1 aligns across 10 bases. Per the germline V gene, CDR1 is PRHDT and CDR2 is FYEKMQ (reference sequence). V was clipped by 1 base and J by 2 bases; unmatched bases: 2. The CDR3 extends over 15 amino acids. As DNA, the CDR3 is TGTGCCAGCAGCTTAGAAGGGACAGGGGCCTACGAGCAGTACTTC. Protein: CASSLEGTGAYEQYF.

The chain uses TRBV5-4 and TRBJ1-1; tentative D call: TRBD1 (6 bases). V was shortened by 4 bases and J by 2 bases, with 12 bases between the two germline ends. The germline gives CDR1 SGHNT, CDR2 YYREEE (reference sequence). The CDR3 has 14 residues. The chain's CDR3 is CASSEQGINTEAFF. Here the CDR3 DNA reads TGTGCCAGCAGCGAACAGGGCATCAACACTGAAGCTTTCTTT.

The chain is built from TRBV19 and TRBJ1-1; 7 nucleotides line up with TRBD1. CDR1 is LNHDA and CDR2 is SQIVND in the germline V gene (reference sequence). The CDR3 extends over 14 amino acids. With V trimmed by 6 bases and J by 10 bases, 14 bases remained unmatched. The CDR3 nucleotides read TGTGCCAGTAGCCCAACAGGGGCTAGGTCGAGAGCTTTCTTT. Translation gives CASSPTGARSRAFF.

The V call is TRBV7-6, the J call TRBJ2-3; D perhaps matches TRBD2 (6 bases). The CDR3 loop spans 18 amino acids. Germline-derived CDR1 and CDR2 are SGHVS and FNYEAQ. V lost 4 bases and J 0 bases, leaving 20 bases between the germline ends. Written as DNA, the CDR3 is TGTGCCAGCAGCTCTAGCGTTCCTGTATTGGGGAGCACAGATACGCAGTATTTT. It specifies CASSSSVPVLGSTDTQYF.

The chain employs TRBV9 and TRBJ2-1; D unclear. This CDR3 spans 13 amino acids. The germline gives CDR1 SGDLS, CDR2 YYNGEE. Trimming took 0 bases from V and 6 from J, leaving 7 bases between them. The CDR3 loop reads CASSVAPLNEQFF. The CDR3 bases are TGTGCCAGCAGCGTAGCCCCCCTCAATGAGCAGTTCTTC.

The genes are TRBV27 and TRBJ2-1; TRBD2 might be the D (7 bases). The ends were cut back, 3 bases at V and 7 bases at J, with 13 bases in the middle. Germline V gene lookup returns CDR1 MNHEY and CDR2 SMNVEV (reference sequence). The CDR3 is made up of 14 amino acids. The CDR3 sequence is CASSFPEGGNEQFF. The DNA for the CDR3 is TGTGCCAGCAGTTTCCCCGAGGGGGGGAATGAGCAGTTCTTC.

The chain recombines TRBV6-6 with TRBJ2-1; TRBD2 agrees at 9 bases. V lost 8 bases, J lost 8 bases, and 7 bases stayed unmatched. CDR1 and CDR2 (germline): MNHNY, SVGAGI (reference sequence). The CDR3 length is 13 residues. In DNA form, the CDR3 reads TGTGCCAGCGTCCTTAGCGGGAGAGATGAGCAGTTCTTC. This gives the protein CASVLSGRDEQFF.